The clone carrying this T cell receptor (beta chain) showed up just a few times. What it recognizes is unknown. The read ends 3 residues before the CDR3 terminus; that terminus is restored from the germline J gene. The protocol was immunoSEQ multiplex PCR, while the TCRdb copy is restricted to in-frame clones and leaves out a portion. The sample presents around 60,000 clones, none singletons. These data belong to a study of T cell clonality in common variable immunodeficiency. Study-level results: TCRbeta clonality was increased in CVID versus healthy controls.

This CDR3 spans 16 amino acids. Germline V gene sequence: CDR1 WSHSY, CDR2 SAAADI. V lost 2 bases and J lost 2; bases outside the gene matches: 8. The sequence was collected from a person between 18 and 75 years old in good health. The gene calls are TRBV10-2 and TRBJ2-7; 8 bases agree with TRBD2. The sequencing sample was made of peripheral blood mononuclear cells. The chain's CDR3 is CASSERAGGRTYEQYF. Partial CDR3 DNA: TGCGCCAGCAGTGAGCGGGCGGGAGGACGTACCTACGAG.